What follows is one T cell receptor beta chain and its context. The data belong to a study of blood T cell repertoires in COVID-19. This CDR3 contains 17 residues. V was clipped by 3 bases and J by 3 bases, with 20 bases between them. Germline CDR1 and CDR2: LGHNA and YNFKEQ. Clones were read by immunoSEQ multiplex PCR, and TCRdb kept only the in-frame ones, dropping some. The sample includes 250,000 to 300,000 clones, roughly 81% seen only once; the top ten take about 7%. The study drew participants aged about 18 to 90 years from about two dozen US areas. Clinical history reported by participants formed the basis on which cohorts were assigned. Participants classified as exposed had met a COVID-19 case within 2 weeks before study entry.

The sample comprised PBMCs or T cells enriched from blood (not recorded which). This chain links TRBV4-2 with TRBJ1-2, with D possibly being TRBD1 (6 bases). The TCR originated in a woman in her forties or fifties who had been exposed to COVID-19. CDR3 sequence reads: CASSQMPTGSFDYGYTF. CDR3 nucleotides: TGTGCCAGCAGCCAGATGCCTACAGGGTCTTTTGACTATGGCTACACCTTC.